This T cell receptor beta chain emerged from a study of T cell responses to AZD1222 COVID-19 vaccine. Profiling relied on immunoSEQ multiplex PCR, and the TCRdb table lists in-frame clones only, not all of them. Counted here are over 150,000 clones, just under 90% occurring once; the ten biggest clones make up about 6.1%. V lost 3 bases and J 8 bases, leaving 11 bases between the germline ends. Germline CDR1 reads SGDLS; CDR2 reads YYNGEE. CDR3 length: 12 amino acids. The material was peripheral blood, obtained on day 0 of AZD1222 vaccination. The rearrangement uses TRBV9 and TRBJ1-2; D remains ambiguous. This TCR was recovered from an adult in good health. The CDR3 protein is CASSANSVGYTF. In DNA, the CDR3 is TGTGCCAGCAGCGCCAACTCCGTCGGCTACACCTTC.